The clone carrying this T cell receptor beta chain has only a few counts. With 7 bases removed from V and 8 bases from J, the gap between germline ends came to 20 bases. The CDR3 spans 14 residues. Per the germline V gene, CDR1 is SEHNR and CDR2 is FQNEAQ (reference sequence). With 60 Vbeta and 13 Jbeta primers, the PCR was carried out. Generated by immunoSEQ multiplex PCR, the TCRdb table keeps only in-frame clones and is missing some. The sample shows some 100,000 clones, roughly 74% of them seen only once. This sample is drawn from a study of cytomegalovirus exposure and HLA in healthy donors. Sequenced: PBMCs. The receptor comes from a woman aged 70-85 years in good health and CMV-seropositive. The chain has TRBV7-9 and TRBJ1-2; tentatively, D is TRBD1 (6 bases). CDR3 DNA sequence: TGTGCCAGCACCCACATGGCCACCACAGGGGGCTACACCTTC. This codes for CASTHMATTGGYTF.